This T cell receptor (beta chain) was captured in a study of HIV-infected patients and healthy controls. Study results and limitations: Only sixteen HIV-infected individuals were processed, a major limit on how widely findings apply. HIV-associated CDR3 frequencies dropped significantly during therapy; CMV-associated ones, mostly rising, changed nonsignificantly.

About 450 ng RNA was reverse transcribed with alpha and beta constant-region primers. Each of the alpha and beta chains got its own library through chain-specific third strand synthesis with indices. TCRdb reprocessed the 5' RACE reads with MiXCR, giving one entry per CDR3 protein. Here the sample spans tens of thousands of distinct CDR3 sequences, 8.5% to 9% being singletons. All unsorted peripheral T cells were captured because whole blood was used without fractionation. This clonotype was observed many times. What it binds is unknown. The CDR3 sequence is 13 residues long. Germline V CDR1 and CDR2: SGHTA, FQGNSA. V was shortened by 5 bases and J by 5 bases, with 12 bases between the two germline ends.

V and J are TRBV7-2 and TRBJ2-5; D might be TRBD2 (5 bases). The clonotype comes from an adult in good health. The sequenced sample was blood. CDR3: CASSPSFQETQYF. Here the CDR3 DNA reads TGTGCCAGCAGCCCTAGCTTCCAGGAGACCCAGTACTTC.